Shown below are 24 T cell receptor beta chains from a single sample sequenced in a study of CD8+ T cells in alopecia areata. Investigators isolated RNA and reverse transcribed it into cDNA to act as the sequencing template. Sequencing used immunoSEQ multiplex PCR; TCRdb keeps in-frame clones, though not all of them. This sample has roughly 120,000 clones, with 35% to 40% found just once. Sequenced material: CD4+ T cells sorted from blood. The receptors shown here come from a human donor with alopecia areata.

The chain has TRBV25-1 and TRBJ1-2; D may be TRBD1 (5 bases). The CDR3 has 13 residues. V was trimmed by 2 bases and J by 7 bases, leaving 11 bases between them. Germline CDR1 reads MGHDK; CDR2 reads SYGVNS. The CDR3 DNA is TGTGCCAGCAGTGAACCCCTAGGGGTTGGCTACACCTTC. Amino acids: CASSEPLGVGYTF.

The chain is built from TRBV11-2 and TRBJ1-1; no clear D. Germline CDR1 is SGHAT and CDR2 is FQNNGV. This CDR3 contains 13 residues. V was shortened by 5 bases and J by 0 bases, with 7 bases between the two germline ends. For the CDR3, the DNA is TGTGCCAGCAGCCCCCGACTGAACACTGAAGCTTTCTTT. It specifies CASSPRLNTEAFF.

The V and J genes are TRBV2 and TRBJ2-1; D uncertain. V lost 2 bases, J lost 8 bases, and 7 bases lay in between. CDR1 is SNHLY, CDR2 FYNNEI, per germline. This CDR3 has 12 amino acids. The CDR3, as DNA: TGTGCCAGCAGTGAACAGACACATGAGCAGTTCTTC. It is translated as CASSEQTHEQFF.

This chain connects TRBV7-9 to TRBJ2-7; 10 bases align to TRBD1. V was pared by 5 bases and J by 6 bases, with 7 bases of the junction left unmatched. The length of the CDR3 is 14 residues. CDR1 is SEHNR and CDR2 is FQNEAQ in the germline V gene (reference sequence). CDR3 in DNA: TGTGCCAGCAGCACCGGGACAGGGGTGGCCGAGCAGTACTTC. Its protein product is CASSTGTGVAEQYF.

V and J are TRBV6-5 and TRBJ2-5; D might be TRBD2 (5 bases). Germline CDR1 and CDR2: MNHEY and SVGAGI. CDR3 length equals 14 residues. V shed 4 bases and J shed 5 bases, with 14 bases lying between them. In nucleotides, the CDR3 is TGTGCCAGCAGTTCTACCCGCGGGCCGGAGACCCAGTACTTC. Amino acid sequence: CASSSTRGPETQYF.

The CDR3 reads CAWSTPGLAVYEQYF. DNA for the CDR3: TGTGCCTGGAGCACCCCGGGACTAGCAGTCTACGAGCAGTACTTC. The rearrangement links TRBV30 to TRBJ2-7, with TRBD2 identical over 9 bases. The CDR3 spans 15 residues. Germline CDR1 and CDR2: GTSNPN and SVGIG (reference sequence). V dropped 3 bases and J dropped 3; count of bases not matched to a gene: 9.

This chain links TRBV4-3 with TRBJ1-1; D unclear. Trimming cost V 0 bases and J 1 base, with 9 bases left between them. Germline values: CDR1 LGHNA, CDR2 YSLEER. The CDR3 sequence is 15 residues long. CDR3 sequence: CASSQEVRENTEAFF. The CDR3 DNA reads TGCGCCAGCAGCCAAGAGGTGAGAGAGAACACTGAAGCTTTCTTT.

A few counts support this clone. The CDR3 here is CASSLEVKPQETQYF. The CDR3 nucleotides read TGTGCCAGCAGCTTAGAGGTGAAGCCTCAAGAGACCCAGTACTTC. The rearrangement uses TRBV7-9 and TRBJ2-5, with D hard to call. The CDR3 is made up of 15 amino acids. Germline CDR1 and CDR2: SEHNR and FQNEAQ (reference sequence). V was pared by 1 base and J by 2 bases, with 11 bases between. The whole variable domain, filled in from reference TRBV7-9 and TRBJ2-5, reads DTGVSQNPRHKITKRGQNVTFRCDPISEHNRLYWYRQTLGQGPEFLTYFQNEAQLEKSRLLSDRFSAERPKGSFSTLEIQRTEQGDSAMYLCASSLEVKPQETQYFGPGTRLLVL.

The CDR3 reads CASSLMGVPGELFF. Here the CDR3 DNA reads TGTGCCAGCAGTCTAATGGGTGTCCCCGGGGAGCTGTTTTTT. The chain combines TRBV27 with TRBJ2-2; D unclear. CDR3 length: 14 residues. Trimming shortened V by 5 bases and J by 6 bases, and 13 bases separated the two germline ends. From germline, CDR1 is MNHEY and CDR2 SMNVEV (reference sequence).

This chain links TRBV7-2 with TRBJ1-5, with TRBD1 as a possible D gene (6 bases). With 2 bases removed from V and 6 bases from J, the gap between germline ends came to 14 bases. The germline V gene has CDR1 SGHTA and CDR2 FQGNSA. This CDR3 comprises 15 residues. This chain's CDR3 is CASSLQGTLGQPQHF. CDR3 in DNA: TGTGCCAGCAGCTTACAGGGGACCCTCGGTCAGCCCCAGCATTTT.

This clone turned up a few times. The chain recombines TRBV29-1 with TRBJ2-7, with 11 bases that match TRBD2. Germline V gives CDR1 SQVTM, CDR2 ANQGSEA. CDR3 length: 17 residues. J lost 1 base, V lost 7 bases, and 15 bases had no gene match. The CDR3 region is CSARLAGTLSGSYEQYF. In nucleotides, the CDR3 is TGCAGCGCCAGACTAGCGGGAACATTGAGTGGATCCTACGAGCAGTACTTC.

V is TRBV27 and J is TRBJ2-4; 7 bases are shared with TRBD2. Per the germline V gene, CDR1 is MNHEY and CDR2 is SMNVEV (reference sequence). V lost 8 bases, J lost 9 bases, and 13 bases stayed unmatched. There are 14 residues in the CDR3. CDR3 nucleotides: TGTGCCAGCGGCGGGAGCGTCAGTGGGGGCATTCAGTACTTC. The encoded protein is CASGGSVSGGIQYF.

The gene calls are TRBV23-1 and TRBJ2-3; no definite D call. TRBV23-1 is sorted into the ORF group, with uncertain function. The CDR3 is made up of 15 amino acids. Trimming took off 2 bases at V and 2 bases at J, with 11 bases between the two ends. CDR3 nucleotide sequence: TGCGCCAGCAGTCAAATAGGCAGAGCCACAGATACGCAGTATTTT. Translated: CASSQIGRATDTQYF.

In this sample, this clone turned up a few times. The chain uses TRBV28 and TRBJ1-3, with TRBD1 as a possible D gene (5 bases). The V end lost 6 bases, the J end lost 0 bases, and 12 bases lay between the germline ends. Germline V gene data show CDR1 as MDHEN and CDR2 as SYDVKM. The CDR3 runs 15 residues. CDR3 nucleotide sequence: TGTGCCAGCAGGGCCCAGGGTATCTCTGGAAACACCATATATTTT. Translating it yields CASRAQGISGNTIYF.

J is TRBJ1-2 and V is TRBV4-1; possibly TRBD1 for D (5 bases). Trimming removed 4 bases from V and 7 bases from J, with 16 bases in between. Germline-derived CDR1 and CDR2 are MGHRA and YSYEKL. This CDR3 has 14 residues. As DNA, the CDR3 is TGCGCCAGCAGCCCAGTGGGGCAAGGTGGTGGCTACACCTTC. This sequence encodes CASSPVGQGGGYTF.

The V gene is TRBV29-1, the J gene TRBJ1-1, with D unclear. V was cut by 4 bases and J by 7 bases, with 10 bases left in between. The CDR3 consists of 11 residues. Germline CDR1 SQVTM, CDR2 ANQGSEA. CDR3 region: CSVGWSSEAFF. In DNA, the CDR3 is TGCAGCGTTGGATGGAGTAGTGAAGCTTTCTTT.

V is TRBV7-3 and J is TRBJ2-7; 12 bases fit TRBD2. The ends lost 1 base at V and 6 bases at J; junction bases unmatched: 10. The germline V gene has CDR1 SGHTA and CDR2 FQGTGA. The CDR3 length is 17 residues. The CDR3 is CASSLKGLAGGSAEQYF. The CDR3 DNA reads as TGTGCCAGCAGCTTAAAAGGGCTAGCGGGAGGGTCGGCCGAGCAGTACTTC.

This clone came up a few times. The chain combines TRBV7-2 with TRBJ2-1; the match to TRBD1 covers 9 bases. The germline V gene encodes CDR1 SGHTA and CDR2 FQGNSA. V shed 7 bases, J shed 4 bases, and the junction held 5 bases outside the gene matches. This CDR3 has 14 amino acids. CDR3 residues: CASTPGQGYNEQFF. As DNA, the CDR3 is TGTGCCAGCACCCCGGGACAGGGTTACAATGAGCAGTTCTTC.

The chain links TRBV30 to TRBJ2-5, with TRBD2 matching over 7 bases. Unmatched junction bases numbered 10, after V lost 4 bases and J lost 5 bases. CDR1 GTSNPN and CDR2 SVGIG come from the germline V gene (reference sequence). The CDR3 is 14 amino acids. CDR3 DNA: TGTGCCTGGATTGCGGGAGACTTACGCGAGACCCAGTACTTC. This sequence encodes CAWIAGDLRETQYF.

The chain combines TRBV28 with TRBJ2-5; 7 positions agree with TRBD1. The V and J ends lost 4 bases and 5 bases, in that order; junction bases with no gene match: 16. The germline V gene encodes CDR1 MDHEN and CDR2 SYDVKM. This CDR3 spans 17 amino acids. CDR3 sequence reads: CASSSLPSTGPVETQYF. CDR3 DNA sequence: TGTGCCAGCAGTTCCCTCCCCTCGACAGGGCCCGTGGAGACCCAGTACTTC.

V usage is TRBV23-1 and J usage is TRBJ1-5; 8 nucleotides match TRBD1. TRBV23-1 is an ORF, and what it does is uncertain. The CDR3 is 14 residues long. The V and J ends lost 2 bases and 5 bases, in that order; junction bases with no gene match: 2. DNA for the CDR3: TGCGCCAGCAGTCAAGGACAGGGCGATCAGCCCCAGCATTTT. Translation: CASSQGQGDQPQHF.

This clone has more than one count but fewer than ten. This chain uses TRBV7-2 with TRBJ1-3; TRBD1 is a possible D gene (5 bases). Per the germline V gene, CDR1 is SGHTA and CDR2 is FQGNSA. Trimming cost V 5 bases and J 0 bases, with 11 bases left between them. This CDR3 comprises 15 residues. Here the CDR3 DNA reads TGTGCCAGCAGCAGCCAGGGAATCTCTGGAAACACCATATATTTT. Encoded protein: CASSSQGISGNTIYF.

This clone was found once. The rearrangement joins TRBV5-1 to TRBJ2-2; 7 nucleotides align to TRBD1. Germline CDR1 reads SGHRS; CDR2 reads YFSETQ. After removal of 5 bases from V and 0 bases from J, the junction contained 4 bases not matched to a gene. The CDR3 totals 15 residues. CDR3 region: CASSSDRANTGELFF. CDR3 nucleotides: TGCGCCAGCAGTTCCGACAGGGCGAACACCGGGGAGCTGTTTTTT.

V is TRBV29-1 and J is TRBJ1-1; 9 bases agree with TRBD1. CDR3 length equals 14 residues. Per the germline V gene, CDR1 is SQVTM and CDR2 is ANQGSEA. V lost 4 bases, J lost 10 bases, and 13 bases stayed unmatched. The CDR3 loop reads CSVGHPGQGVLAFF. The CDR3 nucleotides are TGCAGCGTTGGGCATCCGGGACAGGGTGTATTAGCTTTCTTT.